These 17 T cell receptor beta chains came from one sample sequenced in a study of post-analysis software for immune sequencing data. Study results and caveats: In patients, TRBV5-6, TRBV5-1 and TRBV20-1 belonged to five TRBV segments found more frequently than in controls.

Sequencing libraries made from TCR beta cDNA carried unique molecular identifiers. TCRdb passed the PCR reads through MiXCR, listing each CDR3 protein once. Found here are 250,000 to 300,000 distinct CDR3 sequences, roughly a third of them singletons; the top ten hold under 5%. Their antigen targets remain unknown. Sequencing used blood. The receptors here all came from a girl aged 5 to 17 with multiple sclerosis.

This clonotype was observed a handful of times. Being one base from a much bigger clone, this may be a read error. V usage is TRBV20-1 and J usage is TRBJ1-2; TRBD1 is a possible D gene (5 bases). This CDR3 comprises 13 residues. V lost 7 bases and J 8 bases, leaving 20 bases between the germline ends. Germline V gene lookup returns CDR1 DFQATT and CDR2 SNEGSKA (reference sequence). Here the CDR3 DNA reads TGCAGTGGTATGACTCTTGCCGGGGGGGGCTACACCTTC. Residues: CSGMTLAGGGYTF.

This clonotype was found a few times. This rearrangement joins TRBV4-2 to TRBJ2-1, with a tentative D call TRBD2 (6 bases). Trimming took 0 bases from V and 0 from J, leaving 15 bases between them. This CDR3 has 18 amino acids. The germline V gene has CDR1 LGHNA and CDR2 YNFKEQ. The CDR3 sequence: CASSQDPSGPSSYNEQFF. DNA of the CDR3: TGTGCCAGCAGCCAAGATCCAAGCGGGCCAAGCTCCTACAATGAGCAGTTCTTC.

This CDR3 reads CASSLGAGMAYGYTF. The DNA for the CDR3 is TGCGCCAGCAGCTTGGGGGCAGGGATGGCATATGGCTACACCTTC. The chain recombines TRBV5-1 with TRBJ1-2, with a tentative D call TRBD1 (5 bases). Between the trimmed V and J ends, which lost 0 bases and 5 bases, there was a span of 14 bases. The CDR3 length is 15 residues. Looked up from germline, CDR1 is SGHRS and CDR2 is YFSETQ.

This clonotype came up many times. The chain has TRBV5-5 and TRBJ1-5; 9 nucleotides align to TRBD1. The J segment lost 7 bases and the V segment lost 5 bases, leaving 10 bases of the junction unmatched. There are 15 residues in the CDR3. In germline, CDR1 is SGHKS, CDR2 YYEKEE (reference sequence). The DNA of the CDR3 is TGTGCCAGCAGTCCTGTGGGACAGGGTGGACAGCCCCAGCATTTT. It is translated as CASSPVGQGGQPQHF.

CDR3: CSARTIGNTIYF. The CDR3 DNA follows: TGCAGTGCTAGAACCATTGGAAACACCATATATTTT. The rearrangement links TRBV20-1 to TRBJ1-3; no reliable D call. V gave up 2 bases and J gave up 3 bases, with 5 bases separating them. Germline V gives CDR1 DFQATT, CDR2 SNEGSKA (reference sequence). CDR3 length: 12 amino acids.

The rearrangement uses TRBV7-2 and TRBJ2-5; TRBD2 is a possible D gene (5 bases). The DNA end lines up better with TRBJ2-7; the J call may be wrong. The germline V gene has CDR1 SGHTA and CDR2 FQGNSA. The CDR3 runs 12 residues. Written as DNA, the CDR3 is TGTGCCAGCAGCTTAGCGAGGGACGAGCAGTACTTC. It codes for CASSLARDEQYF.

This chain links TRBV20-1 with TRBJ1-2; D unresolved. V lost 0 bases and J 8 bases, leaving 22 bases between the germline ends. The CDR3 has 16 amino acids. CDR1 and CDR2 from the germline V gene are DFQATT and SNEGSKA (reference sequence). DNA for the CDR3: TGCAGTGCTAGAGATTTATGGTCGGCCCAACCCTACGGCTACACCTTC. It translates to CSARDLWSAQPYGYTF.

The rearrangement links TRBV7-2 to TRBJ2-7; 9 bases fit TRBD1. V was clipped by 4 bases and J by 3 bases; unmatched bases: 4. This CDR3 has 14 residues. The germline gives CDR1 SGHTA, CDR2 FQGNSA. The CDR3 bases are TGTGCCAGCAGCTCGGGACAGGGTTTCTACGAGCAGTACTTC. Translated: CASSSGQGFYEQYF.

The chain links TRBV5-5 to TRBJ2-2, with 12 positions matching TRBD1. The CDR3 loop spans 18 amino acids. V trimming: 4 bases; J trimming: 0 bases; junction bases outside the gene matches: 7. Per the germline V gene, CDR1 is SGHKS and CDR2 is YYEKEE (reference sequence). The DNA for the CDR3 is TGTGCCAGCAGCAGAGGGACAGGGGGCATGTCGAACACCGGGGAGCTGTTTTTT. It codes for CASSRGTGGMSNTGELFF.

As concerns this clonotype: A much larger clone is a single base away; this may be a read error. The CDR3 DNA reads TGCGCCAAAGGGGAGGACTACGAGCAGTTCTTC. This sequence encodes CAKGEDYEQFF. The chain has TRBV10-2 and TRBJ2-1, with a weak D call TRBD2 (6 bases). CDR3 length: 11 residues. CDR1 and CDR2 from the germline V gene are WSHSY and SAAADI. V was cut by 10 bases and J by 10 bases, with 14 bases left in between.

This clonotype was counted ten times or more. The genes are TRBV20-1 and TRBJ2-1, with D hard to call. The CDR3 has 12 residues. Germline V CDR1 and CDR2: DFQATT, SNEGSKA (reference sequence). Trimming removed 2 bases from V and 7 bases from J, with 9 bases in between. As DNA, the CDR3 is TGCAGTGCTAGAAGGCCCCCGAATGAGCAGTTCTTC. Translated, it gives CSARRPPNEQFF.

This clonotype occurred many times. The rearrangement uses TRBV12-3 or TRBV12-4 and TRBJ2-1; D call uncertain. The germline V and J ends were trimmed by 4 bases and 8 bases, with 12 bases remaining between them. The CDR3 spans 13 residues. The CDR3 protein is CASSSRLDHEQFF. For the CDR3, the DNA is TGTGCCAGCAGTTCCCGACTGGATCATGAGCAGTTCTTC.

This clonotype was counted a few times. The rearrangement links TRBV3-1 to TRBJ1-1, with 9 nucleotides matching TRBD1. V was clipped by 4 bases and J by 6 bases; unmatched bases: 6. CDR1 and CDR2 (germline): LGHDT, YNNKEL (reference sequence). The CDR3 length is 14 residues. The CDR3 coding sequence is TGTGCCAGCAGCCTTGGACAGGGGAGGGCTGAAGCTTTCTTT. Protein: CASSLGQGRAEAFF.

This clonotype was counted once. This chain links TRBV29-1 with TRBJ2-3, with TRBD1 as a possible D gene (6 bases). The V end was cut by 6 bases, the J end by 3 bases, with 13 bases between. Per germline, CDR1 SQVTM and CDR2 ANQGSEA. The CDR3 length is 13 residues. For the CDR3, the DNA is TGCAGCGTAAGGACAGTCTTAACAGATACGCAGTATTTT. Translating it yields CSVRTVLTDTQYF.

The chain is built from TRBV5-1 and TRBJ2-4; 7 nucleotides align to TRBD2. The germline V gene encodes CDR1 SGHRS and CDR2 YFSETQ. The CDR3 runs to 14 residues. Germline trimming cut 2 bases from V and 12 bases from J; bases unmatched to any gene: 11. CDR3: CASSLGLAVASQYF. CDR3 sequence (DNA): TGCGCCAGCAGCTTAGGCCTAGCGGTCGCCTCTCAGTACTTC.

In its sample, this clonotype was seen a few times. The rearrangement links TRBV7-2 to TRBJ2-2, with D unresolved. Germline V CDR1 and CDR2: SGHTA, FQGNSA. The CDR3 runs to 12 residues. Trimming left V 5 bases short and J 6 bases short, with 7 bases between. The CDR3 protein is CASSPDSGELFF. In nucleotides, the CDR3 is TGTGCCAGCAGCCCTGACTCCGGGGAGCTGTTTTTT.

This clonotype turned up a few times. The genes are TRBV29-1 and TRBJ1-1; D is unresolved. The V gene's germline CDR1 is SQVTM and CDR2 ANQGSEA. V was clipped by 3 bases and J by 11 bases, with 10 bases between them. This CDR3 is built from 10 residues. The CDR3, as DNA: TGCAGCGTTGACCTAGCCCGGGCTTTCTTT. As protein: CSVDLARAFF.